These 17 T cell receptor beta chains were all obtained from the same sample, sequenced in a study of monozygotic twins with inflammatory bowel disease. TCRdb reanalyzed the 5' RACE reads and collapses them to one entry per CDR3 protein, without DNA. The listing contains a few hundred thousand distinct CDR3 sequences. The specimen sequenced was blood. The receptors were gathered from a human donor with ulcerative colitis or Crohn's disease, or a healthy co-twin of an affected twin (not recorded which).

The chain carries TRBV5-8 and TRBJ2-7. The CDR3 runs 14 residues. Germline loops: CDR1 SGHTS, CDR2 YDEGEE. The CDR3: CASSRLRSSYEQYF. The full variable domain, with the rest looked up from reference TRBV5-8 and TRBJ2-7, is EAGVTQSPTHLIKTRGQQATLRCSPISGHTSVYWYQQALGLGLQFLLWYDEGEERNRGNFPPRFSGRQFPNYSSELNVNALELEDSALYLCASSRLRSSYEQYFGPGTRLTVT.

CDR3 amino acids: CASSSSRTDTQYF. This chain links TRBV7-6 with TRBJ2-3; as DNA is missing, the TRBD1 call by TCRdb cannot be tested. CDR1 is SGHVS and CDR2 is FNYEAQ in the germline V gene. CDR3 length: 13 residues.

V is TRBV4-1 and J is TRBJ1-5. The germline V gene encodes CDR1 MGHRA and CDR2 YSYEKL. This CDR3 has 13 residues. CDR3 sequence reads: CASSQDQNLPQHF.

The rearrangement uses TRBV6-1 and TRBJ1-3. CDR1 and CDR2 (germline): MNHNS, SASEGT. This CDR3 has 15 residues. CDR3 residues: CASRQSLSSGNTIYF.

This chain uses TRBV7-9 with TRBJ2-7. The length of the CDR3 is 15 residues. Germline V gene sequence: CDR1 SEHNR, CDR2 FQNEAQ (reference sequence). This CDR3 reads CASSPASFSSYEQYF. The variable domain in full, completed from reference TRBV7-9 and TRBJ2-7, reads DTGVSQNPRHKITKRGQNVTFRCDPISEHNRLYWYRQTLGQGPEFLTYFQNEAQLEKSRLLSDRFSAERPKGSFSTLEIQRTEQGDSAMYLCASSPASFSSYEQYFGPGTRLTVT.

The genes are TRBV12-5 and TRBJ2-1; TCRdb picks TRBD2, but there is no DNA to check that call. This CDR3 has 17 amino acids. The germline gives CDR1 LGHNT, CDR2 FRNRAP. The CDR3 loop is CASGGTSGGGSYNEQFF.

This chain's CDR3 is CASSLGVEQFF. V is TRBV12-3 or TRBV12-4 and J is TRBJ2-1. The CDR3 covers 11 residues.

V gene TRBV5-1 combines with J gene TRBJ1-6; TCRdb's assignment of TRBD1 cannot be checked, as there is no DNA. CDR3 length: 16 residues. CDR1 SGHRS and CDR2 YFSETQ come from the germline V gene. The CDR3 loop is CASSSTLQGTNSPLHF.

J is TRBJ1-2 and V is TRBV19. The CDR3 sequence is 13 residues long. Per germline, CDR1 LNHDA and CDR2 SQIVND (reference sequence). CDR3 amino acids: CASSKGIAYGYTF. The complete variable domain, with remaining parts taken from reference TRBV19 and TRBJ1-2, reads DGGITQSPKYLFRKEGQNVTLSCEQNLNHDAMYWYRQDPGQGLRLIYYSQIVNDFQKGDIAEGYSVSREKKESFPLTVTSAQKNPTAFYLCASSKGIAYGYTFGSGTRLTVV.

The chain couples TRBV4-2 to TRBJ2-1; TCRdb calls TRBD1, which cannot be checked without DNA. The CDR3 sequence is 14 residues long. CDR1 and CDR2 from the germline V gene are LGHNA and YNFKEQ. This CDR3 reads CASTPGQEGNEQFF.

This chain joins TRBV12-5 and TRBJ1-1. Germline-derived CDR1 and CDR2 are LGHNT and FRNRAP. The CDR3 consists of 14 residues. CDR3 sequence reads: CASAKPEGSTEAFF.

This chain joins TRBV5-1 and TRBJ2-2. This CDR3 region has 15 residues. Germline assignment: CDR1 SGHRS and CDR2 YFSETQ. The CDR3 region is CASTFGQLNTGELFF.

This rearrangement joins TRBV24-1 to TRBJ2-7; there is no DNA to check the TCRdb D call of TRBD1. CDR3 length: 12 amino acids. Germline lookup yields CDR1 KGHDR and CDR2 SFDVKD. CDR3 in amino acids: CATSAYGTEQYF.

V and J are TRBV10-3 and TRBJ1-2. This CDR3 region has 12 residues. Germline CDR1 is ENHRY and CDR2 is SYGVKD. The CDR3 here is CAISAGNYGYTF.

The chain joins TRBV2 to TRBJ1-1; TCRdb's D gene call, TRBD1, goes unchecked for lack of DNA. The CDR3 has 11 residues. The germline CDR1 and CDR2 sequences are SNHLY and FYNNEI. The CDR3 sequence: CARGQVDEAFF.

This rearrangement joins TRBV2 to TRBJ1-6; TCRdb reports TRBD1, a call that lacks DNA to check it against. CDR1 is SNHLY and CDR2 is FYNNEI in the germline V gene. The CDR3 runs to 15 residues. This CDR3 is CASSTHGALGSPLHF.

The V call is TRBV20-1, the J call TRBJ2-3; no DNA is available, so the TRBD2 call from TCRdb remains unchecked. This CDR3 is 14 amino acids long. Germline CDR1 reads DFQATT; CDR2 reads SNEGSKA (reference sequence). CDR3 loop: CSAELAEGADTQYF.